Sequencing of this T cell receptor beta chain was carried out in a study of T cells in Graves' hyperthyroidism and ophthalmopathy. On the study more broadly: Peripheral blood collection took place at initial diagnosis, before any treatment. Study-wide findings and caveats: Appearing also in blood were most of the thyroid clonotypes expanded above 0.001. Ophthalmopathy prediction by the model preceded onset by a median about 6.3 months.

The study excluded patients with uncontrolled infection, other autoimmune disease, pregnancy or lactation. This clonotype was detected ten times or more. Antigen unknown. Trimming removed 3 bases at V and 7 bases at J, with 15 bases between. Germline lookup yields CDR1 LNHDA and CDR2 SQIVND (reference sequence). The CDR3 totals 14 residues. It was RNA transcripts that yielded the amplified TCR beta CDR3 regions. Primed by the HTBI set, a first-round RT-PCR was run on the TCR CDR3. A single record per CDR3 protein comes from TCRdb applying MiXCR to the multiplex PCR reads. The table includes roughly 720,000 distinct CDR3 sequences, around a sixth detected once.

Sequencing was done on a sample of blood. The sequence was collected from a man between 45 and 60 years old with Graves' hyperthyroidism. The rearrangement joins TRBV19 to TRBJ1-1; tentative D call: TRBD1 (5 bases). The CDR3 loop is CASSMGPPGVEAFF. CDR3 in DNA: TGTGCCAGTAGTATGGGCCCTCCGGGGGTTGAAGCTTTCTTT.